This passage covers 17 T cell receptor beta chains from one sample sequenced in a study of blood T cells in healthy people across ages. Through a sample-barcoded 5' primer and a J-beta primer mix, a second PCR was run for roughly 6 to 12 cycles. TCRdb re-called the 5' RACE reads with MiXCR, one entry per CDR3 protein. The sample has roughly 680,000 distinct CDR3 sequences; approximately 21% are singletons. The source material was blood. The source of these receptors is a man in his 70s in good health.

The sample holds a few counts of this clonotype. Written as DNA, the CDR3 is TGTGCCAGCAGCTTGACTAGCGGGAGTCCAGATACGCAGTATTTT. This translates into CASSLTSGSPDTQYF. The chain carries TRBV7-6 and TRBJ2-3; 12 bases line up with TRBD2. The CDR3 extends over 15 amino acids. Looked up from germline, CDR1 is SGHVS and CDR2 is FNYEAQ. V trimming: 3 bases; J trimming: 4 bases; junction bases outside the gene matches: 2.

This chain uses TRBV6-2 or TRBV6-3 with TRBJ2-3; D is ambiguous. Looked up from germline, CDR1 is MNHEY and CDR2 is SVGEGT. This CDR3 is 20 amino acids long. Trimming left V 1 base short and J 1 base short, with 24 bases between. Here the CDR3 DNA reads TGTGCCAGCAGTTACTATAAATCGAGGCTCATTGAATCCGGCACAGATACGCAGTATTTT. It specifies CASSYYKSRLIESGTDTQYF.

The rearrangement joins TRBV20-1 to TRBJ2-1; 7 bases align to TRBD1. J gave up 4 bases and V 2 bases, and 14 bases lay outside the gene matches. CDR1 and CDR2 from the germline V gene are DFQATT and SNEGSKA (reference sequence). The CDR3 has 17 amino acids. The CDR3 coding sequence is TGCAGTGCTAGACCCCTGACAGGGAGTATTATATACAATGAGCAGTTCTTC. This gives the protein CSARPLTGSIIYNEQFF.

There are a few counts of this clonotype. The chain recombines TRBV4-3 with TRBJ2-1, with TRBD2 as a possible D gene (6 bases). Germline V gene sequence: CDR1 LGHNA, CDR2 YSLEER. The CDR3 extends over 13 amino acids. V was shortened by 7 bases and J by 10 bases, with 17 bases between the two germline ends. The CDR3 DNA sequence: TGCGCCAGCACTACCAGACTCGGGAGCGAGCAGTTCTTC. The encoded protein is CASTTRLGSEQFF.

This clonotype was detected a few times. The rearrangement uses TRBV7-2 and TRBJ1-2; 8 nucleotides match TRBD1. Germline V gives CDR1 SGHTA, CDR2 FQGNSA. V lost 5 bases to trimming and J lost 6 bases; unmatched junction nucleotides: 14. This CDR3 contains 16 residues. The CDR3 DNA follows: TGTGCCAGCAGCCTCCCCCCTCTGGACAGGGCGGATGGCTACACCTTC. This codes for CASSLPPLDRADGYTF.

The V and J genes are TRBV3-1 and TRBJ2-2; 8 bases are shared with TRBD1. Trimming took 0 bases from V and 6 from J; bases not matched to a gene: 9. There are 17 residues in the CDR3. Germline assignment: CDR1 LGHDT and CDR2 YNNKEL (reference sequence). The CDR3 spells CASSQDRQGALAGELFF. DNA of the CDR3: TGTGCCAGCAGCCAAGATAGGCAGGGGGCCTTAGCCGGGGAGCTGTTTTTT.

This clonotype was detected only a few times. The CDR3 coding sequence is TGTGCCAGCAGGGACTCGGGCAGTTCCAATGAGCAGTTCTTC. This gives the protein CASRDSGSSNEQFF. This chain uses TRBV6-1 with TRBJ2-1, with D possibly matching TRBD2 (5 bases). CDR1 MNHNS and CDR2 SASEGT come from the germline V gene. The CDR3 length is 14 residues. V lost 6 bases, J lost 6 bases, and 15 bases lay in between.

There are a few counts of this clonotype. The junction and the germline gene differ at one end; a read error may be behind it. This chain connects TRBV6-6 to TRBJ2-1; D gene ambiguous. The CDR3 consists of 11 residues. CDR1 is MNHNY and CDR2 is SVGAGI in the germline V gene (reference sequence). The CDR3 DNA reads as TGCGCCAGCAGTTACTTGGCAGAGCAGTTCTTC. It yields the protein CASSYLAEQFF.

The table lists this clonotype with many counts. The rearrangement uses TRBV20-1 and TRBJ2-2, with D uncertain. Trimming stripped 6 bases from V and 4 bases from J, with 9 bases between. The CDR3 is made up of 12 amino acids. The V gene's germline CDR1 is DFQATT and CDR2 SNEGSKA (reference sequence). For the CDR3, the DNA is TGCAGTGCAAAAGGTGTCACCGGGGAGCTGTTTTTT. Translated: CSAKGVTGELFF.

This clonotype has at least ten counts. The rearrangement links TRBV14 to TRBJ2-1, with a possible D match to TRBD2 (6 bases). The length of the CDR3 is 16 residues. Trimming removed 4 bases at V and 4 bases at J, with 17 bases between. The germline CDR1 and CDR2 sequences are SGHDN and FVKESK. CDR3 residues: CASSPITGTYYNEQFF. In nucleotides, the CDR3 is TGTGCCAGCAGCCCTATAACCGGGACTTATTACAATGAGCAGTTCTTC.

This clonotype was counted a few times. A read error may be the cause here, since a much bigger clone is one base away. The chain carries TRBV24-1 and TRBJ2-7; 7 bases line up with TRBD2. The J call may be incorrect, as the DNA end agrees better with TRBJ2-1. The CDR3 is 15 amino acids. CDR1 and CDR2 (germline): KGHDR, SFDVKD. The DNA for the CDR3 is TGTGCCACCAGTGACCGGACTAGTCGTCCCTACGAGCAGTTCTTC. It codes for CATSDRTSRPYEQFF.

This clonotype has more than one count but fewer than ten. The CDR3 DNA follows: TGTGCCAGCAGCCAATATGGGCTAGCGGGAGTCGCGGTAGGTGATGAGCAGTTCTTC. Amino acids: CASSQYGLAGVAVGDEQFF. The rearrangement joins TRBV3-1 to TRBJ2-1; TRBD2 matches 10 bases. This CDR3 is built from 19 residues. The trim removed 2 bases at V and 8 bases at J, leaving 18 bases unmatched. Germline CDR1 is LGHDT and CDR2 is YNNKEL (reference sequence).

Regarding this clonotype: A read error may explain this, as a much larger clone is one base away. The chain couples TRBV29-1 to TRBJ1-3, with 7 bases fitting TRBD1. Looked up from germline, CDR1 is SQVTM and CDR2 is ANQGSEA. The CDR3 runs 16 residues. The CDR3 here is CSVEASDRPGGSTIYF. CDR3 sequence (DNA): TGCAGCGTTGAAGCCTCGGACAGGCCGGGGGGAAGCACCATATATTTT.

V and J are TRBV20-1 and TRBJ2-3, with TRBD2 matching 10 bases. The CDR3 has 14 amino acids. The germline V gene encodes CDR1 DFQATT and CDR2 SNEGSKA (reference sequence). V shed 3 bases and J 4 bases; nucleotides not matched to a gene: 4. The chain's CDR3 is CSARPSGSADTQYF. The CDR3, as DNA: TGCAGTGCTAGGCCTAGCGGGAGCGCAGATACGCAGTATTTT.

A note on this clonotype: One end of the junction fails to match germline, which may point to a read error. The chain carries TRBV12-3 or TRBV12-4 and TRBJ1-4; weak D call: TRBD1 (5 bases). This CDR3 comprises 16 residues. The CDR3 here is CPSIFARRAESEKLFF. The CDR3 DNA sequence: TGTCCCAGCATTTTCGCCCGCAGGGCGGAGAGTGAAAAACTGTTTTTT.

This clonotype was counted only a few times. The rearrangement joins TRBV27 to TRBJ2-5; no reliable D call. The J call may be incorrect, as the DNA end agrees better with TRBJ2-1. CDR1 and CDR2 (germline): MNHEY, SMNVEV (reference sequence). The CDR3 length is 14 residues. The chain's CDR3 is CASSHTTGVNEQFF. In nucleotides, the CDR3 is TGTGCCAGCAGTCATACGACTGGGGTCAATGAGCAGTTCTTC.

This clonotype was picked up many times. The chain links TRBV9 to TRBJ2-1; TRBD2 matches 12 bases. Trimming removed 1 base from V and 4 bases from J; junction bases left unmatched: 0. This CDR3 region has 15 residues. The V gene's germline CDR1 is SGDLS and CDR2 YYNGEE. The DNA for the CDR3 is TGTGCCAGCAGCGTACTAGCGGGAGGGTACAATGAGCAGTTCTTC. This encodes CASSVLAGGYNEQFF.